This passage covers 10 T cell receptor beta chains from one sample sequenced in a study of T cell responses to AZD1222 COVID-19 vaccine. TCRdb's table, derived via immunoSEQ multiplex PCR, lists solely in-frame clones and lacks some. The repertoire holds approximately 140,000 clones, with 92% as singletons. The material was peripheral blood, obtained 28 days after the second AZD1222 dose. The receptors here all came from an adult who received the AZD1222 COVID-19 vaccine.

The chain has TRBV19 and TRBJ2-3, with D possibly being TRBD2 (6 bases). CDR3 length equals 15 residues. Per germline, CDR1 LNHDA and CDR2 SQIVND (reference sequence). Trimming stripped 5 bases from V and 2 bases from J, with 14 bases between. The CDR3 is CASSSGTSSTDTQYF. The CDR3 bases are TGTGCCAGTAGTTCCGGGACTTCCTCCACAGATACGCAGTATTTT.

This rearrangement joins TRBV3-1 (or the pseudogene TRBV3-2) to TRBJ1-2; D perhaps matches TRBD1 (5 bases). The CDR3 is made up of 14 amino acids. V was shortened by 2 bases and J by 6 bases, with 13 bases between the two germline ends. Germline loops: CDR1 LGHDT, CDR2 YNNKEL (reference sequence). The chain's CDR3 is CASSQMLAGDGYTF. The CDR3 region has the DNA TGTGCCAGCAGCCAAATGTTGGCGGGGGATGGCTACACCTTC.

A single count supports this clone. The genes are TRBV5-6 and TRBJ2-1, with 9 bases matching TRBD1. The CDR3 covers 16 residues. Germline CDR1 is SGHDT and CDR2 is YYEEEE. The junction had 10 bases not matched to a gene; V was cut back by 2 bases and J by 7 bases. As DNA, the CDR3 is TGTGCCAGCAGCTTTGGGACAGGGCGCTCACTAAATGAGCAGTTCTTC. As protein: CASSFGTGRSLNEQFF.

V usage is TRBV9 and J usage is TRBJ2-2; no firm D call. This CDR3 region has 14 residues. The germline V and J ends were trimmed by 4 bases and 6 bases, with 13 bases remaining between them. Germline-derived CDR1 and CDR2 are SGDLS and YYNGEE. In DNA, the CDR3 is TGTGCCAGCAGCCCTGGGATCGGACCCGGGGAGCTGTTTTTT. It encodes CASSPGIGPGELFF.

This sequence joins TRBV9 and TRBJ2-7; D is possibly TRBD2 (5 bases). Germline CDR1 is SGDLS and CDR2 is YYNGEE. V was cut by 4 bases and J by 0 bases, with 11 bases left in between. This CDR3 is built from 14 residues. The DNA for the CDR3 is TGTGCCAGCAGCCCATTTGGGAGCTCCTACGAGCAGTACTTC. Amino acids: CASSPFGSSYEQYF.

CDR3 in DNA: TGCGCCAGCAGCTTGGTAGGGATCTACAATGAGCAGTTCTTC. Its translation: CASSLVGIYNEQFF. The J gene is TRBJ2-1, the V gene TRBV5-1; D remains ambiguous. This CDR3 region has 14 residues. Germline V gene lookup returns CDR1 SGHRS and CDR2 YFSETQ. Between the trimmed V and J ends, which lost 0 bases and 3 bases, there was a span of 7 bases.

The genes are TRBV2 and TRBJ2-3; TRBD2 matches at 16 bases. Per the germline V gene, CDR1 is SNHLY and CDR2 is FYNNEI. This CDR3 is built from 19 residues. Trimming at V came to 7 bases and at J to 1 base, leaving 11 bases not matched to a gene. This CDR3 reads CASTTPGLAGGDGTDTQYF. The DNA for the CDR3 is TGTGCCAGCACGACTCCGGGACTAGCGGGAGGGGACGGCACAGATACGCAGTATTTT.

The chain is built from TRBV30 and TRBJ1-2; D is undetermined. The CDR3 consists of 12 residues. Germline V gives CDR1 GTSNPN, CDR2 SVGIG (reference sequence). V was cut by 0 bases and J by 6 bases, with 8 bases left in between. CDR3 nucleotide sequence: TGTGCCTGGAGTGTAAATCCCCATGGCTACACCTTC. Encoded protein: CAWSVNPHGYTF. The entire variable domain, with the rest obtained from reference TRBV30 and TRBJ1-2, is as follows: SQTIHQWPATLVQPVGSPLSLECTVEGTSNPNLYWYRQAAGRGLQLLFYSVGIGQISSEVPQNLSASRPQDRQFILSSKKLLLSDSGFYLCAWSVNPHGYTFGSGTRLTVV.

The chain combines TRBV2 with TRBJ1-1; D is possibly TRBD1 (5 bases). Trimming took 8 bases from V and 1 from J, leaving 11 bases between them. Germline V lookup: CDR1 SNHLY, CDR2 FYNNEI. This CDR3 spans 13 amino acids. CDR3 DNA: TGTGCCAGCCGGCTGGGGGGGAACACTGAAGCTTTCTTT. This gives the protein CASRLGGNTEAFF.

The rearrangement joins TRBV3-1 (or the pseudogene TRBV3-2) to TRBJ2-7; possibly TRBD2 for D (7 bases). V shed 0 bases and J shed 4 bases, with 13 bases lying between them. CDR1 LGHDT and CDR2 YNNKEL come from the germline V gene (reference sequence). The CDR3 is 15 amino acids. This CDR3 reads CASSQERGGRYEQYF. The CDR3 DNA reads TGTGCCAGCAGCCAAGAAAGGGGGGGTAGGTACGAGCAGTACTTC.